This TCR beta chain appears in the sequencing data of a study of blood T cell repertoires in COVID-19 (dated by TCRdb to 2020 to 2021). Regarding the research as a whole: The collaborator samples originated in the United States, Italy and Spain and spanned the acute and convalescent phases of COVID-19. The material from the prospective study consisted of cDNA or gDNA derived from T cells, B-cell-depleted T cells, or PBMCs. The dataset comprised deeply sampled blood TCRbeta repertoires from subjects exposed to, actively infected with, or recovered from COVID-19. The repertoires were released in a freely available public database intended as a resource for research on the immune response to SARS-CoV-2. Samples came from the ongoing ImmuneRACE study (first 160 participants) plus 1,254 subjects from 6 global collaborators. Nearly every sample came with metadata listing a de-identified subject ID, COVID-19 status, age in years and sex. Where HLA class I and class II types were available, the types were taken from metadata supplied by the sample provider, not from assay-based typing. What the study reported, not specific to this receptor: How much clinical and demographic metadata was included differed by source and by participant, and the metadata was provided uncurated.

From the cysteine up to the phenylalanine, the CDR3 has a length of 15 residues. The CDR3 DNA has 45 bases and is translated from base 1. Trimming takes 1 base from V and 9 bases from J, and the germline ends sit 13 bases apart. The germline V gene (reference sequence) specifies SEHNR as CDR1 and FQNEAQ as CDR2. Enrolling through a virtual design, the prospective study's participants ranged in age from roughly 18 to 95 years and lived across 24 United States geographic areas. To assign participants to cohorts, the prospective study relied on clinical history that participants themselves reported in a screening survey and a study questionnaire. In the prospective study, whole blood, serum and a nasopharyngeal or oropharyngeal swab were collected from each participant by mobile phlebotomists. Over a roughly 2-month period, participants in the prospective study had the option of providing additional blood draws and questionnaires. Blood samples from the prospective study were shipped frozen or at room temperature prior to DNA extraction.

TCRbeta CDR3 regions were amplified from genomic DNA by means of the immunoSEQ Assay, a bias-controlled multiplex PCR. The study's own analysis went as follows. The number of nucleated cells in each sample was estimated by amplification of reference gene primers within the assay. Sequence reads were collapsed and filtered to measure the absolute abundance of every unique TCRbeta CDR3 rearrangement. For each sample, productive Simpson clonality was calculated as the square root of Simpson's diversity index across productive rearrangements. This is the immuneACCESS table as TCRdb keeps it, with only in-frame sequences that have V and J called. A part of the clones is gone; compared with another copy, unresolved V genes explain less than half, and the rest is unexplained. V and J calls and clone size are as listed in that table; D and trimming were resolved from the DNA. Counted in this sample were 300,000 to 500,000 clones; roughly 90% of them appeared once. The ten largest clones add up to more than 0.9% of the sample.

Comment on this clone: The antigen it recognizes is unknown. Base qualities are not at hand, and no much larger clone is one base apart.

This TCR derives from a woman in her thirties with acute COVID-19. The sample taken for sequencing was PBMCs or T cells enriched from blood (not recorded which). The chain is assembled from TRBV7-9 and TRBJ1-6; the D gene assignment is ambiguous. In nucleotide form, the sequence is TGTGCCAGCAGCTTAGGAGGGTCCGACGGTTCACCCCTCCACTTT. This codes for CASSLGGSDGSPLHF.